The clone carrying this T cell receptor (beta chain) was counted only a few times. The entry originates in a study of low-dose radiotherapy and immunotherapy resistance in tumors. First-strand cDNA relied on TRAV- and TRBV-specific primers spanning alpha and beta chains. TCR amplification involved 15 to 25 PCR cycles with a constant-region primer and V-primer adapter. MiXCR, applied by TCRdb to the reads, yields one record per CDR3 protein. The repertoire holds 7,000 to 9,000 distinct CDR3 sequences, with 53% as singletons. Trimming stripped 3 bases from V and 1 base from J, with 15 bases between. The CDR3 extends over 17 amino acids. Germline lookup yields CDR1 KGHDR and CDR2 SFDVKD.

The chain has TRBV24-1 and TRBJ2-4; D not certain. The receptor's source is a human donor with advanced metastatic prostate, ovarian, gallbladder or colorectal cancer (not recorded which). This table probably holds off-target reads from a library built for another chain. The CDR3 reads CATSDKDPTAAKNIQYF. The CDR3 bases are TGTGCCACCAGTGATAAAGACCCTACGGCGGCCAAAAACATTCAGTACTTC.